This T cell receptor (beta chain) emerged from a study of post-analysis software for immune sequencing data. Regarding the study as a whole: Included in a set of a few TRBV segments more frequent in patients than controls were TRBV5-6, TRBV5-1 and TRBV20-1.

Each TCR beta cDNA library carried unique molecular identifiers. TCRdb recomputed calls from the PCR reads with MiXCR, one row per CDR3 protein. The sample carries about 430,000 distinct CDR3 sequences, 30% to 40% recorded once. This CDR3 has 16 amino acids. Germline CDR1 is KGHSH and CDR2 is LQKENI. The ends were cut back, 2 bases at V and 2 bases at J, with 15 bases in the middle. Turning to this clonotype: Its target is unknown.

V usage is TRBV18 and J usage is TRBJ2-5; D may be TRBD1 (6 bases). The sample comprised blood. The clonotype comes from a girl aged 2 to 10 with multiple sclerosis. CDR3 protein: CASSPSGTPIQETQYF. For the CDR3, the DNA is TGTGCCAGCTCACCATCCGGGACACCGATTCAAGAGACCCAGTACTTC.